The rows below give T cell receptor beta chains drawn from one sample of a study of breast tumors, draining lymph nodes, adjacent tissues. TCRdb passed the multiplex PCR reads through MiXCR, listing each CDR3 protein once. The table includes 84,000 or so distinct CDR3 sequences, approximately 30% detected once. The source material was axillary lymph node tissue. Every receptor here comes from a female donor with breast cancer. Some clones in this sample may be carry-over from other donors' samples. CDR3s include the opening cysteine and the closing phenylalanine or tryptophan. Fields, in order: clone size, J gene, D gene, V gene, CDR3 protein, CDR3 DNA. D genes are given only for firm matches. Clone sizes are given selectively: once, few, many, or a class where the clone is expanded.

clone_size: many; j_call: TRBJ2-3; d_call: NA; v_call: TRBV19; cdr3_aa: CASSVQSSTDTQYF; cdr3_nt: TGTGCCAGTAGTGTACAGTCTAGCACAGATACGCAGTATTTT
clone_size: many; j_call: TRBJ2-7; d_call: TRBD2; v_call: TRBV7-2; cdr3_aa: CASARREGEVEQYF; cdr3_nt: TGTGCCAGCGCAAGGAGGGAGGGCGAGGTCGAGCAGTACTTC
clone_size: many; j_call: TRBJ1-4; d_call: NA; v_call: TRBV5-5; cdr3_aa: CASSFIPEGTGEKLFF; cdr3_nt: TGTGCCAGCAGCTTTATTCCGGAGGGCACCGGTGAAAAACTGTTTTTT
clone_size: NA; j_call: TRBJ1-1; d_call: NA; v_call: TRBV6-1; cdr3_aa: CASSSPSQMNTEAFF; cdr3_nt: TGTGCCAGCAGTAGTCCCTCTCAAATGAACACTGAAGCTTTCTTT
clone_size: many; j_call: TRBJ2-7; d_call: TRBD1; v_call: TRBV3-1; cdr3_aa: CASSLRDRGLGEQYF; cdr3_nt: TGTGCCAGCAGCCTTCGGGACAGGGGGCTGGGCGAGCAGTACTTC
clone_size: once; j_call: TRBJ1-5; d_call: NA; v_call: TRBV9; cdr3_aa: CASSLETSGNQPQHF; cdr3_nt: TGTGCCAGCAGCTTAGAGACTAGCGGCAATCAGCCCCAGCATTTT
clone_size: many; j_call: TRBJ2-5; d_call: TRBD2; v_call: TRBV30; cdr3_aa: CAWRVGGTETQYF; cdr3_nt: TGTGCCTGGAGAGTGGGAGGGACAGAGACCCAGTACTTC
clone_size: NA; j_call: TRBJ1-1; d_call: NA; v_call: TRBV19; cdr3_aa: CASSIQSTSSRNTEAFF; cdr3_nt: TGTGCCAGTAGTATCCAGTCGACCTCAAGCAGGAACACTGAAGCTTTCTTT
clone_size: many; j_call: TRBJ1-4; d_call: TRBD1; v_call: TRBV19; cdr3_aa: CASSTSRGTGEEKLFF; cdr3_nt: TGTGCCAGTAGTACGTCCAGAGGGACAGGGGAGGAAAAACTGTTTTTT
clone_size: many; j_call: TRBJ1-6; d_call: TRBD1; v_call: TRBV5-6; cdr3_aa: CASSTRTGLTPLHF; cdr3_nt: TGTGCCAGCAGCACCCGGACAGGGCTGACACCCCTCCACTTT
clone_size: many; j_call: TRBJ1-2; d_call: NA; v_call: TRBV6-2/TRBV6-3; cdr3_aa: CASSSTLYGYTF; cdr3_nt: TGTGCCAGCAGTTCGACCCTATATGGCTACACCTTC
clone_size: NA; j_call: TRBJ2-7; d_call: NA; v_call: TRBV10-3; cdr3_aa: CAISVSGFTSYEQYF; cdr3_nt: TGTGCCATCAGTGTTTCAGGGTTCACTTCCTACGAGCAGTACTTC
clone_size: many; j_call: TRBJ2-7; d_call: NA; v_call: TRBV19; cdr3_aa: CASSSPGRASYEQYF; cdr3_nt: TGTGCCAGTTCAAGCCCGGGACGTGCCTCCTACGAGCAGTACTTC
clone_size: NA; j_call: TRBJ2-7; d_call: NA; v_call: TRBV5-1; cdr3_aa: CASSHQGLGPPYEQYF; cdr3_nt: TGCGCCAGCAGCCACCAGGGGCTGGGTCCCCCTTACGAGCAGTACTTC
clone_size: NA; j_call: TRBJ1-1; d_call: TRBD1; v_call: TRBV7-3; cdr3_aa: CASSLQQGDVAEAFF; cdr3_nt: TGTGCCAGCAGCTTACAACAGGGGGACGTCGCTGAAGCTTTCTTT
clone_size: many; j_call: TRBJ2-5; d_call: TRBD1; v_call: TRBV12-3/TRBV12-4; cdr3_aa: CASSTGQVQETQYF; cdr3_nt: TGTGCCAGCAGTACCGGACAGGTCCAAGAGACCCAGTACTTC
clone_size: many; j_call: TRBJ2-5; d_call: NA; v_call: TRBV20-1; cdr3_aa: CSAPSWGSETQYF; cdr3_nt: TGCAGTGCTCCCTCCTGGGGGAGTGAGACCCAGTACTTC
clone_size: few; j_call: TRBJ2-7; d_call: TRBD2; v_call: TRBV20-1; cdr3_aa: CSAEGLAGGAESYEQYF; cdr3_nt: TGCAGTGCGGAAGGACTAGCGGGAGGGGCGGAGTCCTACGAGCAGTACTTC
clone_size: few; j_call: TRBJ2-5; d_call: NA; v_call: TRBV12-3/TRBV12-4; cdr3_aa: CASSLVGSGLGETRYF; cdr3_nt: TGTGCCAGCAGTCTCGTCGGGTCAGGGTTGGGGGAGACCCGGTACTTC
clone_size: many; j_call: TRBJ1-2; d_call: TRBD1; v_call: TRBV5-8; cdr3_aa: CASTHDRGNYGYTF; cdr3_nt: TGTGCCAGCACACATGACAGGGGGAACTATGGCTACACCTTC
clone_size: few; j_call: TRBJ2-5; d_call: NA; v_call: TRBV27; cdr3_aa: CASSLVGRRETQYF; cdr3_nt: TGTGCCAGCAGTTTGGTTGGCAGGCGAGAGACCCAGTACTTC
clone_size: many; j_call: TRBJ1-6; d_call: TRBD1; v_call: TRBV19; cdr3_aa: CASSTTGTGGSPLHF; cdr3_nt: TGTGCCAGTAGTACTACCGGGACAGGGGGTTCACCCCTCCACTTT
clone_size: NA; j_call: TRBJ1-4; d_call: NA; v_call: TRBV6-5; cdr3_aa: CASSPAAVGDEKLFF; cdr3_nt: TGTGCCAGCAGCCCCGCCGCAGTGGGGGATGAAAAACTATTTTTT
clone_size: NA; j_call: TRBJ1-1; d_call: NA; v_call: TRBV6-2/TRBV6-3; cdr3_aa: CASSGQSPNTEAFF; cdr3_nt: TGTGCCAGCAGTGGACAGTCCCCTAACACTGAAGCTTTCTTT
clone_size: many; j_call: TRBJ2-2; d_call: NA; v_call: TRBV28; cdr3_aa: CASSFLARTNTGELFF; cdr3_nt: TGTGCCAGCAGTTTCCTAGCCAGGACGAACACCGGGGAGCTGTTTTTT
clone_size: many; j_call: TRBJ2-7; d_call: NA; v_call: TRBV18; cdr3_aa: CASSPTNDGYEQYF; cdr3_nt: TGTGCCAGCTCACCAACAAATGACGGCTACGAGCAGTACTTC
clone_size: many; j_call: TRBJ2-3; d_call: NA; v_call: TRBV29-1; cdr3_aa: CSVDNLGGADTQYF; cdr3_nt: TGCAGCGTTGACAACTTGGGGGGCGCAGATACGCAGTATTTT
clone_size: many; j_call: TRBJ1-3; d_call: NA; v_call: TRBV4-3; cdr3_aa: CASSQITGSGNTIYF; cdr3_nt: TGCGCCAGCAGCCAAATTACAGGCTCTGGAAACACCATATATTTT
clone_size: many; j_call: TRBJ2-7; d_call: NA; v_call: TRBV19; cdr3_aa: CASSSPGSYEQYF; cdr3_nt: TGTGCCAGCAGCTCCCCAGGCTCCTACGAGCAGTACTTC
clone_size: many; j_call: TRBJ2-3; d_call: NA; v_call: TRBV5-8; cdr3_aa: CASSLDSYTQYF; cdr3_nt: TGTGCCAGCAGCCTAGACAGTTATACGCAGTATTTT